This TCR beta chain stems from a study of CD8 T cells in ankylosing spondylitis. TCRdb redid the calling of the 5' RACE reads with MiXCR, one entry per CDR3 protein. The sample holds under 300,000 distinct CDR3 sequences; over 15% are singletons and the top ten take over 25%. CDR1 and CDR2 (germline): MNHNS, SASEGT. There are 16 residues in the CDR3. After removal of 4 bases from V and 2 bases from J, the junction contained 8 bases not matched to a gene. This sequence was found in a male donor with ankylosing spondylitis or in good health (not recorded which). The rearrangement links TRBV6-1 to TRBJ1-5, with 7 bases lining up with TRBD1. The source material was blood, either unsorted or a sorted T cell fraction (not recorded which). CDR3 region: CASSAETGLGNQPQHF. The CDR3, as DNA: TGTGCCAGCAGTGCGGAGACAGGGTTGGGCAATCAGCCCCAGCATTTT.